This note documents a single TCR beta chain sequence. CDR1 and CDR2 (germline): WSHSY, SAAADI. V was pared by 2 bases and J by 0 bases, with 5 bases between. This CDR3 spans 14 amino acids. These data are taken from a study of blood T cell repertoires in COVID-19. Study in general: Donors in the United States, Italy and Spain gave samples during acute or convalescent COVID-19. T cells, B-cell-depleted T cells, or PBMCs provided the cDNA or gDNA that served as material.

Study processing details: By means of reference gene primer amplification, nucleated cell counts were estimated. The protocol was immunoSEQ multiplex PCR, while the TCRdb copy is restricted to in-frame clones and leaves out a portion. The DNA was the basis for D and trimming; V, J and clone size are from that table. The sample lists 200,000 to 250,000 clones; about 90% were seen once. The V and J genes are TRBV10-2 and TRBJ1-5; D remains unclear. The sequenced sample was peripheral blood. This receptor was obtained from a man aged 35 to 55 with active or convalescent COVID-19. The DNA for the CDR3 is TGCGCCAGCAGTGAGGGCTTTAGCAATCAGCCCCAGCATTTT. Residues: CASSEGFSNQPQHF.